This entry lists 11 T cell receptor beta chains sequenced from one sample in a study of cytomegalovirus exposure and HLA in healthy donors. Vbeta (60) and Jbeta (13) primers were used in the PCR. The protocol was immunoSEQ multiplex PCR, while the TCRdb copy is restricted to in-frame clones and leaves out a portion. The top ten clones hold roughly 4.9% of a sample with about 140,000 clones, roughly three quarters of them seen once. Sequencing input: PBMCs. These receptors all come from a woman aged 50 to 60 in good health and CMV-seronegative.

V is TRBV2 and J is TRBJ2-2; 9 nucleotides agree with TRBD2. The CDR3 spans 16 residues. The trim removed 4 bases at V and 2 bases at J, leaving 5 bases unmatched. Germline-derived CDR1 and CDR2 are SNHLY and FYNNEI. Here the CDR3 DNA reads TGTGCCAGCAGTGTGGCTAGCGGGATCAACACCGGGGAGCTGTTTTTT. This translates into CASSVASGINTGELFF. The full variable domain, completed using reference TRBV2 and TRBJ2-2, is EPEVTQTPSHQVTQMGQEVILRCVPISNHLYFYWYRQILGQKVEFLVSFYNNEISEKSEIFDDQFSVERPDGSNFTLKIRSTKLEDSAMYFCASSVASGINTGELFFGEGSRLTVL.

J is TRBJ1-5 and V is TRBV19; D is possibly TRBD1 (6 bases). This CDR3 is 15 amino acids long. In germline, CDR1 is LNHDA, CDR2 SQIVND (reference sequence). Between the trimmed V and J ends, which lost 7 bases and 0 bases, there was a span of 13 bases. In DNA form, the CDR3 reads TGTGCCAGTACCAAACAGGGAAATAGCAATCAGCCCCAGCATTTT. Translating gives CASTKQGNSNQPQHF.

This clone was recorded many times. This chain uses TRBV9 with TRBJ2-2; the match to TRBD1 covers 8 bases. The junction had 6 bases not matched to a gene; V was cut back by 2 bases and J by 0 bases. CDR3 length equals 17 residues. Germline CDR1 and CDR2: SGDLS and YYNGEE. In nucleotides, the CDR3 is TGTGCCAGCAGCGTTGTAAGGACAGGGACGAACACCGGGGAGCTGTTTTTT. This codes for CASSVVRTGTNTGELFF.

The chain couples TRBV6-5 to TRBJ2-5; TRBD2 might be the D (6 bases). The CDR3 length is 14 residues. Trimming left V 8 bases short and J 0 bases short, with 13 bases between. From germline, CDR1 is MNHEY and CDR2 SVGAGI. DNA of the CDR3: TGTGCCAGCGGGAGGAGGGGATACCAAGAGACCCAGTACTTC. As protein: CASGRRGYQETQYF.

This chain connects TRBV4-1 to TRBJ2-3; TRBD2 agrees at 9 bases. The V and J ends lost 3 bases and 3 bases, in that order; junction bases with no gene match: 10. This CDR3 comprises 17 residues. Per germline, CDR1 MGHRA and CDR2 YSYEKL. DNA for the CDR3: TGCGCCAGCAGCCAGTTCGTAGCGGGGGCTGGGACAGATACGCAGTATTTT. Protein product: CASSQFVAGAGTDTQYF.

V gene TRBV4-1 combines with J gene TRBJ1-1; TRBD1 might be the D (6 bases). In germline, CDR1 is MGHRA, CDR2 YSYEKL. Trimming took 4 bases from V and 5 from J, leaving 14 bases between them. This CDR3 has 14 amino acids. In DNA, the CDR3 is TGCGCCAGCAGCCTGGGACATTCCTCGACTGAAGCTTTCTTT. As protein: CASSLGHSSTEAFF.

The chain combines TRBV6-1 with TRBJ2-6, with D hard to call. V lost 3 bases to trimming and J lost 1 base, with 7 bases between them. Germline CDR1 and CDR2: MNHNS and SASEGT. The CDR3 totals 15 residues. For the CDR3, the DNA is TGTGCCAGCAGTGATACAGTGTCTGGGGCCAACGTCCTGACTTTC. This sequence encodes CASSDTVSGANVLTF.

The chain joins TRBV5-1 to TRBJ2-7; perhaps TRBD1 as D (6 bases). With 0 bases removed from V and 0 bases from J, the gap between germline ends came to 10 bases. Per the germline V gene, CDR1 is SGHRS and CDR2 is YFSETQ. The CDR3 runs to 15 residues. DNA of the CDR3: TGCGCCAGCAGCTTGGATACAGGGAGCTCCTACGAGCAGTACTTC. It is translated as CASSLDTGSSYEQYF.

The chain is built from TRBV10-3 and TRBJ2-2, with a weak D call TRBD1 (6 bases). CDR3 length equals 13 residues. Trimming cost V 6 bases and J 6 bases, with 11 bases left between them. Germline CDR1 is ENHRY and CDR2 is SYGVKD. Here the CDR3 reads CAIRGGGAGELFF. For the CDR3, the DNA is TGTGCCATCAGAGGGGGTGGGGCCGGGGAGCTGTTTTTT.

In this sample, this clone turned up a few times. The V call is TRBV6-1, the J call TRBJ1-5; D gene unclear. The V and J ends lost 7 bases and 4 bases respectively, with 11 bases between them. The CDR3 has 13 residues. Germline lookup yields CDR1 MNHNS and CDR2 SASEGT. The CDR3 loop reads CASTVQTNQPQHF. The CDR3 bases are TGTGCCAGCACTGTGCAGACTAATCAGCCCCAGCATTTT.

This clone turned up a few times. The rearrangement links TRBV9 to TRBJ1-1; 7 bases match TRBD1. Germline V gene lookup returns CDR1 SGDLS and CDR2 YYNGEE. With 3 bases clipped from V and 4 bases from J, the junction kept 6 bases outside the gene matches. This CDR3 has 14 amino acids. CDR3 region: CASSAGGESTEAFF. In DNA, the CDR3 is TGTGCCAGCAGCGCAGGGGGAGAGAGCACTGAAGCTTTCTTT. The complete variable domain, with remaining parts taken from reference TRBV9 and TRBJ1-1, reads DSGVTQTPKHLITATGQRVTLRCSPRSGDLSVYWYQQSLDQGLQFLIQYYNGEERAKGNILERFSAQQFPDLHSELNLSSLELGDSALYFCASSAGGESTEAFFGQGTRLTVV.